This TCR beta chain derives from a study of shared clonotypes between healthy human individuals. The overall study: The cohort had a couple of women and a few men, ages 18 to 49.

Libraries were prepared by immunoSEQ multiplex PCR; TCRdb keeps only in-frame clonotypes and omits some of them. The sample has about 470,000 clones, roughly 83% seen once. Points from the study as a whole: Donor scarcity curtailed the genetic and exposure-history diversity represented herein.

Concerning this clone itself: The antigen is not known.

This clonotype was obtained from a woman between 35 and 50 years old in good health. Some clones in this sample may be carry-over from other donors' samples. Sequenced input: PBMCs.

The CDR3, as DNA: TGTGCCAGTAGTATAAGGCCAAACACCGGGGAGCTGTTTTTT. This encodes CASSIRPNTGELFF. The genes are TRBV19 and TRBJ2-2; no clear D. From germline, CDR1 is LNHDA and CDR2 SQIVND (reference sequence). The V and J ends lost 2 bases and 2 bases respectively, with 6 bases between them. The CDR3 loop spans 14 amino acids.